This T cell receptor (beta chain) was sequenced in a study of shared clonotypes between healthy human individuals. V shed 6 bases, J shed 2 bases, and the junction held 7 bases outside the gene matches. In germline, CDR1 is MNHNS, CDR2 SASEGT. This CDR3 comprises 15 residues. The data were produced by immunoSEQ multiplex PCR, yet TCRdb's version contains in-frame clones alone and is incomplete. The sample consists of under 2,500,000 clones, approximately 96% of them appearing once. The source of this sequence is a young man in good health. Sequences were obtained from naive CD4+ T cells sorted from blood. Described subset: CD45RA+ positively selected. This chain connects TRBV6-1 to TRBJ1-5; 7 nucleotides align to TRBD1. CDR3 sequence reads: CASRPGTVGNQPQHF. The CDR3 DNA reads as TGTGCCAGCAGGCCGGGGACAGTAGGCAATCAGCCCCAGCATTTT.